These T cell receptor beta chains were read from a single sample in a study of regulatory T cells in long-lasting Graves disease. MiXCR was run by TCRdb on the multiplex PCR reads, yielding one entry per CDR3 protein. The sample yields 350,000 to 550,000 distinct CDR3 sequences, under 15% seen once. Another study also made use of these data, one on T cells in Graves' hyperthyroidism and ophthalmopathy.

The sequences come from peripheral blood mononuclear cells (PBMCs), collected at new diagnosis, from a patient treated with antithyroid drugs. The receptors were gathered from a woman in her 30s with Graves disease. Both conserved end residues are part of each CDR3. A D gene is named only where the DNA matches it firmly. Clone sizes are given selectively: once, few, many, or a class where the clone is expanded.

d_gene: TRBD2; abundance: -; j_gene: TRBJ2-1; v_gene: TRBV20-1; CDR3aa: CSASPGTSSYNEQFF; CDR3nt: TGCAGTGCTAGTCCCGGGACTAGCTCCTACAATGAGCAGTTCTTC
d_gene: TRBD2; abundance: many; j_gene: TRBJ2-3; v_gene: TRBV6-2/TRBV6-3; CDR3aa: CASSYSVLEAGGTDTQYF; CDR3nt: TGTGCCAGCAGTTACTCGGTTCTCGAAGCGGGAGGCACAGATACGCAGTATTTT
d_gene: TRBD1; abundance: -; j_gene: TRBJ1-1; v_gene: TRBV6-1; CDR3aa: CATANTGGTMNTEAFF; CDR3nt: TGTGCCACCGCGAACACAGGGGGGACAATGAACACTGAAGCTTTCTTT
d_gene: -; abundance: many; j_gene: TRBJ1-5; v_gene: TRBV3-1; CDR3aa: CASSQRGLSPQHF; CDR3nt: TGTGCCAGCAGCCAAAGGGGTCTATCGCCCCAGCATTTT
d_gene: -; abundance: many; j_gene: TRBJ1-1; v_gene: TRBV7-2; CDR3aa: CASSLVTDSMNTEAFF; CDR3nt: TGTGCCAGCAGCTTAGTCACAGACTCAATGAACACTGAAGCTTTCTTT
d_gene: -; abundance: -; j_gene: TRBJ2-7; v_gene: TRBV2; CDR3aa: CASSLRLSKYEQYF; CDR3nt: TGTGCCAGCAGCTTAAGACTCTCGAAGTACGAGCAGTACTTC
d_gene: -; abundance: many; j_gene: TRBJ2-3; v_gene: TRBV10-2; CDR3aa: CASLPTGGGTDTQYF; CDR3nt: TGCGCCAGCCTGCCGACGGGCGGGGGCACAGATACGCAGTATTTT
d_gene: -; abundance: -; j_gene: TRBJ1-1; v_gene: TRBV19; CDR3aa: CARWPSTEAFF; CDR3nt: TGTGCCAGATGGCCTTCTACTGAAGCTTTCTTT
d_gene: -; abundance: many; j_gene: TRBJ2-5; v_gene: TRBV30; CDR3aa: CAWSVGGDSETQYF; CDR3nt: TGTGCCTGGAGTGTAGGCGGGGACTCGGAGACCCAGTACTTC
d_gene: -; abundance: -; j_gene: TRBJ2-5; v_gene: TRBV15; CDR3aa: CATSRGVETQYF; CDR3nt: TGTGCCACCAGCAGGGGGGTGGAGACCCAGTACTTC
d_gene: -; abundance: many; j_gene: TRBJ2-3; v_gene: TRBV6-9; CDR3aa: CASSYSGGGVGVDTQYF; CDR3nt: TGTGCCAGCAGTTACTCCGGAGGAGGGGTTGGGGTAGATACGCAGTATTTT
d_gene: TRBD2; abundance: many; j_gene: TRBJ2-1; v_gene: TRBV11-2; CDR3aa: CASSSRGRFSNEQFF; CDR3nt: TGTGCCAGCAGCTCGCGCGGGAGGTTTAGCAATGAGCAGTTCTTC
d_gene: TRBD2; abundance: -; j_gene: TRBJ2-1; v_gene: TRBV30; CDR3aa: CAWSVSGSAHEQFF; CDR3nt: TGTGCCTGGAGTGTCAGCGGGAGTGCGCATGAGCAGTTCTTC
d_gene: TRBD1; abundance: -; j_gene: TRBJ2-2; v_gene: TRBV12-3/TRBV12-4; CDR3aa: CAEDRDNTGELFF; CDR3nt: TGTGCAGAGGACAGGGATAACACCGGGGAGCTGTTTTTT
d_gene: -; abundance: many; j_gene: TRBJ2-5; v_gene: TRBV7-9; CDR3aa: CASSLMGVGETQYF; CDR3nt: TGTGCCAGCAGCTTAATGGGAGTCGGAGAGACCCAGTACTTC
d_gene: -; abundance: -; j_gene: TRBJ1-1; v_gene: TRBV3-1; CDR3aa: CASSQRRVDTEAFF; CDR3nt: TGTGCCAGCAGCCAAAGGAGGGTGGACACTGAAGCTTTCTTT
d_gene: TRBD1; abundance: -; j_gene: TRBJ2-3; v_gene: TRBV24-1; CDR3aa: CATQGQSSDTQYF; CDR3nt: TGTGCCACCCAGGGACAGTCCTCAGATACGCAGTATTTT
d_gene: -; abundance: many; j_gene: TRBJ2-4; v_gene: TRBV20-1; CDR3aa: CSASREGGNIQYF; CDR3nt: TGCAGTGCTAGCCGAGAAGGGGGAAACATTCAGTACTTC
d_gene: TRBD2; abundance: -; j_gene: TRBJ2-5; v_gene: TRBV4-1; CDR3aa: CASSPEGAGTSGRQTQYF; CDR3nt: TGCGCCAGCAGCCCAGAAGGGGCCGGGACTAGCGGGAGACAGACCCAGTACTTC
d_gene: -; abundance: many; j_gene: TRBJ2-3; v_gene: TRBV28; CDR3aa: CASSLRGPGAQYF; CDR3nt: TGTGCCAGCAGTCTCCGGGGCCCAGGGGCGCAGTATTTT
d_gene: -; abundance: -; j_gene: TRBJ1-5; v_gene: TRBV24-1; CDR3aa: CATSDTGSSNQPQHF; CDR3nt: TGTGCCACCAGTGATACAGGGTCGAGCAATCAGCCCCAGCATTTT
d_gene: -; abundance: many; j_gene: TRBJ1-1; v_gene: TRBV12-3/TRBV12-4; CDR3aa: CASSLTHEAFF; CDR3nt: TGTGCCAGCAGTTTGACCCATGAAGCTTTCTTT
d_gene: -; abundance: many; j_gene: TRBJ2-7; v_gene: TRBV20-1; CDR3aa: CSALGPDEQYF; CDR3nt: TGCAGTGCTTTGGGACCGGACGAGCAGTACTTC
d_gene: TRBD2; abundance: many; j_gene: TRBJ2-3; v_gene: TRBV12-3/TRBV12-4; CDR3aa: CASRTGTNGITDTQYF; CDR3nt: TGTGCCAGCAGAACCGGGACTAACGGGATCACAGATACGCAGTATTTT
d_gene: TRBD1; abundance: -; j_gene: TRBJ2-7; v_gene: TRBV9; CDR3aa: CASSAGTGAFRAYEQYF; CDR3nt: TGTGCCAGCAGCGCCGGGACAGGGGCCTTCCGGGCCTACGAGCAGTACTTC
d_gene: -; abundance: many; j_gene: TRBJ1-1; v_gene: TRBV11-2; CDR3aa: CASRTPQDPRTEAFF; CDR3nt: TGTGCCAGCAGGACCCCACAGGACCCGAGGACTGAAGCTTTCTTT
d_gene: -; abundance: -; j_gene: TRBJ2-7; v_gene: TRBV7-9; CDR3aa: CASSSRQAYPYEQYF; CDR3nt: TGTGCCAGCAGCTCAAGACAGGCCTACCCCTACGAGCAGTACTTC
d_gene: TRBD2; abundance: -; j_gene: TRBJ2-2; v_gene: TRBV6-2/TRBV6-3; CDR3aa: CASSSPGLAVSTGELFF; CDR3nt: TGTGCCAGCAGTTCCCCGGGACTAGCGGTATCCACCGGGGAGCTGTTTTTT
d_gene: TRBD2; abundance: many; j_gene: TRBJ2-7; v_gene: TRBV29-1; CDR3aa: CSVEGTSGSLNYEQYF; CDR3nt: TGCAGCGTCGAGGGGACTAGCGGGAGTCTTAACTACGAGCAGTACTTC
d_gene: TRBD1; abundance: many; j_gene: TRBJ1-2; v_gene: TRBV12-3/TRBV12-4; CDR3aa: CASGTRDRGVSYGYTF; CDR3nt: TGTGCCAGCGGGACCCGGGACAGGGGGGTTTCCTATGGCTACACCTTC
d_gene: -; abundance: many; j_gene: TRBJ2-7; v_gene: TRBV27; CDR3aa: CASRDGTYEQYF; CDR3nt: TGTGCCAGCCGGGACGGAACCTACGAGCAGTACTTC
d_gene: -; abundance: few; j_gene: TRBJ2-4; v_gene: TRBV2; CDR3aa: CASSGRTTPKNIQYF; CDR3nt: TGTGCCAGCAGTGGAAGGACAACGCCCAAAAACATTCAGTACTTC
d_gene: TRBD1; abundance: -; j_gene: TRBJ2-2; v_gene: TRBV27; CDR3aa: CASSFSGTGRLIANTGELFF; CDR3nt: TGTGCCAGCAGTTTTAGTGGGACAGGTCGTCTGATAGCGAACACCGGGGAGCTGTTTTTT
d_gene: -; abundance: once; j_gene: TRBJ1-1; v_gene: TRBV5-1; CDR3aa: CASSLAAGVGLTEAFF; CDR3nt: TGCGCCAGCAGCTTGGCCGCGGGGGTAGGGCTCACTGAAGCTTTCTTT
d_gene: TRBD2; abundance: many; j_gene: TRBJ2-1; v_gene: TRBV12-3/TRBV12-4; CDR3aa: CASSPSRGGSGNEQFF; CDR3nt: TGTGCCAGCAGTCCTAGCCGGGGCGGGAGTGGGAATGAGCAGTTCTTC
d_gene: TRBD2; abundance: many; j_gene: TRBJ2-3; v_gene: TRBV7-2; CDR3aa: CASSLEGRLAEDF; CDR3nt: TGTGCCAGCAGCTTAGAAGGTCGGCTAGCGGAGGATTTT
d_gene: -; abundance: many; j_gene: TRBJ1-1; v_gene: TRBV11-2; CDR3aa: CASSHRRQAANTEAFF; CDR3nt: TGTGCCAGCAGCCACCGGAGACAGGCAGCGAACACTGAAGCTTTCTTT
d_gene: -; abundance: -; j_gene: TRBJ2-6; v_gene: TRBV14; CDR3aa: CASSQEGRAPGANVLTF; CDR3nt: TGTGCCAGCAGCCAAGAAGGCAGGGCCCCTGGGGCCAACGTCCTGACTTTC
d_gene: -; abundance: -; j_gene: TRBJ2-2; v_gene: TRBV7-3; CDR3aa: CASSPRVVPTRGELFF; CDR3nt: TGTGCCAGCAGCCCGCGAGTGGTTCCGACCAGGGGGGAGCTGTTTTTT
d_gene: -; abundance: many; j_gene: TRBJ2-7; v_gene: TRBV7-2; CDR3aa: CASSPSVSYEQYF; CDR3nt: TGTGCCAGCAGCCCTAGCGTTTCCTACGAGCAGTACTTC
d_gene: TRBD1; abundance: many; j_gene: TRBJ1-2; v_gene: TRBV7-9; CDR3aa: CASSPSGQGAWGYTF; CDR3nt: TGTGCCAGCAGCCCATCCGGACAGGGGGCTTGGGGCTACACCTTC